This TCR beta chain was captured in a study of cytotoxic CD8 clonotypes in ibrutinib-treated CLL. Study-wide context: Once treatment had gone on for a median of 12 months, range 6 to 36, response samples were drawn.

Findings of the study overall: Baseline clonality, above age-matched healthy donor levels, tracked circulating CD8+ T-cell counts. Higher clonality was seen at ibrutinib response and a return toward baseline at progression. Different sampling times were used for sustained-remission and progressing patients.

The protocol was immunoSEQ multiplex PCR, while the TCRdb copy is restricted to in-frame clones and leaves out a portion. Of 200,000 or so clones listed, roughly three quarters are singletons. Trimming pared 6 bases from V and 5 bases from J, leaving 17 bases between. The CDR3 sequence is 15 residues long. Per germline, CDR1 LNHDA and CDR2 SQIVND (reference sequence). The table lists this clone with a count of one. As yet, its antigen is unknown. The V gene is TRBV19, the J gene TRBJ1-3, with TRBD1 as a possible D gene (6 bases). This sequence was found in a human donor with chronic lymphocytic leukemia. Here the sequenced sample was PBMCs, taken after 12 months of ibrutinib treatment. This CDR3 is CASSWSGTYRNTIYF. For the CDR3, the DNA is TGTGCCAGTAGCTGGTCCGGGACATACCGAAACACCATATATTTT.